Below, 13 T cell receptor beta chains from the same sample are listed, as sequenced in a study of CD8+ T cells in alopecia areata. TCR sequencing used cDNA made by reverse transcription of extracted RNA. Clones were sequenced by immunoSEQ multiplex PCR, and TCRdb holds only the in-frame ones, with some missing. This sample has roughly 97,000 clones, with around 45% found just once. The sample consisted of CD4+ T cells sorted from blood. The receptor source for this set is a human donor with alopecia areata.

This clone was seen more than once but under ten times. The V call is TRBV7-9, the J call TRBJ2-5; 8 nucleotides match TRBD1. The CDR3 totals 15 residues. Trimming took 4 bases from V and 5 from J; bases not matched to a gene: 9. Looked up from germline, CDR1 is SEHNR and CDR2 is FQNEAQ (reference sequence). In DNA, the CDR3 is TGTGCCAGCAGCTCCCCGACAGGGGCTACGGAGACCCAGTACTTC. Its protein product is CASSSPTGATETQYF.

This rearrangement joins TRBV30 to TRBJ2-5; D gene unclear. Per germline, CDR1 GTSNPN and CDR2 SVGIG (reference sequence). The V end was cut by 2 bases, the J end by 5 bases, with 9 bases between. The CDR3 extends over 12 amino acids. In DNA, the CDR3 is TGTGCCTGGAGTCTGGGGTCGGAGACCCAGTACTTC. Its protein product is CAWSLGSETQYF.

This rearrangement joins TRBV29-1 to TRBJ1-2; 11 bases are shared with TRBD1. Trimming took 4 bases from V and 3 from J; bases not matched to a gene: 13. CDR3 length equals 17 residues. CDR1 is SQVTM, CDR2 ANQGSEA, per germline. The CDR3 protein is CSVVDRTGGLGYYGYTF. The CDR3 nucleotides are TGCAGCGTTGTCGATAGGACAGGGGGCTTGGGGTACTATGGCTACACCTTC.

The chain employs TRBV27 and TRBJ2-2, with TRBD2 as a possible D gene (5 bases). Germline V gene data show CDR1 as MNHEY and CDR2 as SMNVEV (reference sequence). The CDR3 has 14 amino acids. V was cut by 3 bases and J by 4 bases, with 9 bases left in between. The CDR3 DNA is TGTGCCAGCAGTTTGGTAGCGCTCACCGGGGAGCTGTTTTTT. Its protein product is CASSLVALTGELFF.

The chain combines TRBV9 with TRBJ2-1; TRBD1 matches at 9 bases. Germline CDR1 and CDR2: SGDLS and YYNGEE. Trimming took 3 bases from V and 4 from J; bases not matched to a gene: 5. The CDR3 is 15 residues long. CDR3 protein: CASSDGTGRYNEQFF. The CDR3 region has the DNA TGTGCCAGCAGCGACGGGACAGGGAGGTACAATGAGCAGTTCTTC.

In this sample, this clone turned up a few times. CDR3 in DNA: TGCAGCGTCGCGACGGTAAACACTGAAGCTTTCTTT. Protein: CSVATVNTEAFF. This chain links TRBV29-1 with TRBJ1-1; D is undetermined. Per germline, CDR1 SQVTM and CDR2 ANQGSEA. The CDR3 length is 12 residues. V lost 6 bases and J 2 bases, leaving 10 bases between the germline ends.

This clone was seen only a few times. The chain links TRBV9 to TRBJ2-5, with TRBD2 as a possible D gene (6 bases). The CDR3 spans 14 residues. Trimming took off 4 bases at V and 3 bases at J, with 13 bases between the two ends. Germline V gene lookup returns CDR1 SGDLS and CDR2 YYNGEE. In DNA, the CDR3 is TGTGCCAGCAGCCCCCGATGGGGGGAAGAGACCCAGTACTTC. Translated, it gives CASSPRWGEETQYF.

The genes are TRBV28 and TRBJ1-2; TRBD1 agrees at 11 bases. V gave up 8 bases and J gave up 4 bases; unmatched junction bases: 6. The CDR3 spans 14 residues. The V gene's germline CDR1 is MDHEN and CDR2 SYDVKM. The DNA of the CDR3 is TGTGCCAGCCAGGGACAGGGGGTTCTCTATGGCTACACCTTC. Its translation: CASQGQGVLYGYTF.

The J gene is TRBJ2-1, the V gene TRBV6-5; 7 nucleotides agree with TRBD1. Germline V gives CDR1 MNHEY, CDR2 SVGAGI. Germline trimming cut 4 bases from V and 2 bases from J; bases unmatched to any gene: 5. The CDR3 runs to 15 residues. The CDR3 coding sequence is TGTGCCAGCAGTTCCGACAGGGCCCCCTACAATGAGCAGTTCTTC. This translates into CASSSDRAPYNEQFF.

The rearrangement links TRBV28 to TRBJ2-5; TRBD1 matches 7 bases. Germline loops: CDR1 MDHEN, CDR2 SYDVKM. With 5 bases clipped from V and 4 bases from J, the junction kept 7 bases outside the gene matches. The CDR3 contains 14 residues. The CDR3 reads CASSINTGAETQYF. The DNA for the CDR3 is TGTGCCAGCAGTATCAACACAGGGGCAGAGACCCAGTACTTC.

This clone was observed a few times. V and J are TRBV7-9 and TRBJ1-4; no reliable D call. Germline V gives CDR1 SEHNR, CDR2 FQNEAQ (reference sequence). The V end was cut by 5 bases, the J end by 5 bases, with 12 bases between. The CDR3 consists of 14 residues. The CDR3 coding sequence is TGTGCCAGCAGCCGCTCGACCCAGAATGAAAAACTGTTTTTT. Protein sequence: CASSRSTQNEKLFF. Together with reference TRBV7-9 and TRBJ1-4, the CDR3 gives the full variable domain: DTGVSQNPRHKITKRGQNVTFRCDPISEHNRLYWYRQTLGQGPEFLTYFQNEAQLEKSRLLSDRFSAERPKGSFSTLEIQRTEQGDSAMYLCASSRSTQNEKLFFGSGTQLSVL.

V and J are TRBV23-1 and TRBJ2-1; 9 nucleotides align to TRBD1. TRBV23-1 is noted as an ORF with a role that remains uncertain. CDR3 length: 15 residues. Germline trimming cut 6 bases from V and 7 bases from J; bases unmatched to any gene: 10. CDR3 loop: CASRWTGDRLNEQFF. Here the CDR3 DNA reads TGCGCCAGCAGGTGGACAGGGGATCGGTTGAATGAGCAGTTCTTC.

V usage is TRBV5-1 and J usage is TRBJ2-7, with D perhaps matching TRBD1 (5 bases). V gave up 5 bases and J gave up 2 bases, with 17 bases separating them. The CDR3 loop spans 15 amino acids. Looked up from germline, CDR1 is SGHRS and CDR2 is YFSETQ. This chain's CDR3 is CASRWNLGAAYEQYF. The CDR3 DNA follows: TGCGCCAGCAGGTGGAACCTAGGGGCGGCCTACGAGCAGTACTTC.